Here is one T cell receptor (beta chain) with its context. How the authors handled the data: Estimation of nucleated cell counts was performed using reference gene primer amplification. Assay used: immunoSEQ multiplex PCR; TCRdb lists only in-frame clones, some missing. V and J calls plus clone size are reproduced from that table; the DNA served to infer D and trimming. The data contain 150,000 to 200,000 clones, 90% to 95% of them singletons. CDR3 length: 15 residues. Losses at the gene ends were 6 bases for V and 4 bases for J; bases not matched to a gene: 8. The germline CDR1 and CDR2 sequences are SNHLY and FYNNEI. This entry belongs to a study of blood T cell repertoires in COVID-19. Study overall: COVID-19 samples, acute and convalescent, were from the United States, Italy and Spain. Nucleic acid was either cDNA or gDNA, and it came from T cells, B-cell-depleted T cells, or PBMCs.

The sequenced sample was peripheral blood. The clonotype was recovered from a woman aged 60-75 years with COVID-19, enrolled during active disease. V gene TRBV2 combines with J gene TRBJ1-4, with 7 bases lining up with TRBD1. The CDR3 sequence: CASSALQGVNEKLFF. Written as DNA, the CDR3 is TGTGCCAGCAGCGCACTCCAGGGGGTTAATGAAAAACTGTTTTTT.